One T cell receptor (beta chain) is described in this entry. The data originate from a study of CD4 and CD8 cells across lung adenocarcinoma regions. The CDR3 is 16 amino acids. V lost 3 bases, J lost 5 bases, and 8 bases stayed unmatched. Germline assignment: CDR1 MGHRA and CDR2 YSYEKL. MiXCR, applied by TCRdb to the PCR reads, yields one record per CDR3 protein. The top ten clones hold 20% of a sample with 3,700 or so distinct CDR3 sequences, approximately 57% of them seen once. Source material: CD4+ T cells from the margin of a lung tumor. The receptor was derived from a female donor with lung adenocarcinoma. The CD4 and CD8 labels of this study may be unreliable. This sequence joins TRBV4-1 and TRBJ2-3; TRBD2 matches 10 bases. CDR3 coding DNA: TGCGCCAGCAGCCAGCCCTGGACTAGCGGCCTAGATACGCAGTATTTT. It yields the protein CASSQPWTSGLDTQYF.